These 30 T cell receptor beta chains were sequenced from one sample in a study of blood T cell repertoires in COVID-19. Sequencing used immunoSEQ multiplex PCR; TCRdb keeps in-frame clones, though not all of them. The sample lists about 280,000 clones, 70% to 90% occurring once. Sequences were obtained from PBMCs or T cells enriched from blood (not recorded which). These receptors originate from a woman between 40 and 50 years old who had recovered from COVID-19.

This clone was counted once. This chain joins TRBV6-5 and TRBJ2-2; TRBD2 aligns across 8 bases. Germline-derived CDR1 and CDR2 are MNHEY and SVGAGI. This CDR3 contains 16 residues. Trimming at V came to 4 bases and at J to 6 bases, leaving 10 bases not matched to a gene. CDR3 coding DNA: TGTGCCAGCAGTTCCCCGGCGACTAGCGACCCCGGGGAGCTGTTTTTT. Translating it yields CASSSPATSDPGELFF.

The rearrangement links TRBV5-1 to TRBJ1-4; TRBD1 is a possible D gene (5 bases). Germline CDR1 reads SGHRS; CDR2 reads YFSETQ. Trimming stripped 3 bases from V and 3 bases from J, with 18 bases between. This CDR3 is 17 amino acids long. The CDR3 protein is CASSWGRQGKANEKLFF. The CDR3 region has the DNA TGCGCCAGCAGCTGGGGGAGGCAGGGCAAGGCTAATGAAAAACTGTTTTTT. Drawing the rest from reference TRBV5-1 and TRBJ1-4, the complete variable domain is KAGVTQTPRYLIKTRGQQVTLSCSPISGHRSVSWYQQTPGQGLQFLFEYFSETQRNKGNFPGRFSGRQFSNSRSEMNVSTLELGDSALYLCASSWGRQGKANEKLFFGSGTQLSVL.

The V and J genes are TRBV19 and TRBJ2-2; D remains unclear. V shed 1 base and J shed 1 base, with 4 bases lying between them. This CDR3 spans 14 amino acids. Germline loops: CDR1 LNHDA, CDR2 SQIVND (reference sequence). The CDR3: CASSIGGNTGELFF. The CDR3 DNA is TGTGCCAGTAGTATAGGCGGGAACACCGGGGAGCTGTTTTTT.

The chain has TRBV28 and TRBJ2-3; 10 nucleotides line up with TRBD2. Losses at the gene ends were 6 bases for V and 1 base for J; bases not matched to a gene: 4. The CDR3 is 15 amino acids. Germline CDR1 is MDHEN and CDR2 is SYDVKM. CDR3 loop: CASSQSGRGTDTQYF. In DNA form, the CDR3 reads TGTGCCAGCAGCCAAAGCGGGAGGGGCACAGATACGCAGTATTTT. Complete variable domain (other parts from reference TRBV28 and TRBJ2-3): DVKVTQSSRYLVKRTGEKVFLECVQDMDHENMFWYRQDPGLGLRLIYFSYDVKMKEKGDIPEGYSVSREKKERFSLILESASTNQTSMYLCASSQSGRGTDTQYFGPGTRLTVL.

This chain joins TRBV6-5 and TRBJ1-5, with TRBD1 matching over 8 bases. Trimming took 6 bases from V and 3 from J; bases not matched to a gene: 7. Germline V CDR1 and CDR2: MNHEY, SVGAGI. The CDR3 consists of 15 residues. The chain's CDR3 is CASRRQGTLNQPQHF. DNA of the CDR3: TGTGCCAGCAGAAGACAGGGGACTCTCAATCAGCCCCAGCATTTT.

The chain joins TRBV7-3 to TRBJ1-6, with 8 bases fitting TRBD1. Germline-derived CDR1 and CDR2 are SGHTA and FQGTGA. V lost 5 bases, J lost 7 bases, and 4 bases stayed unmatched. This CDR3 is 14 amino acids long. CDR3 nucleotides: TGTGCCAGCAGCCGAGGACAGGGAAATTCACCCCTCCACTTT. Its translation: CASSRGQGNSPLHF.

This clone showed up just once. V and J are TRBV6-1 and TRBJ2-4, with 7 positions matching TRBD1. CDR3 length: 14 residues. Looked up from germline, CDR1 is MNHNS and CDR2 is SASEGT. With V trimmed by 1 base and J by 13 bases, 10 bases remained unmatched. Here the CDR3 reads CASSEEMAGGNQYF. The CDR3 DNA follows: TGTGCCAGCAGTGAAGAGATGGCAGGGGGTAACCAGTACTTC.

The rearrangement joins TRBV27 to TRBJ2-3, with TRBD2 matching 7 bases. This CDR3 region has 15 residues. The germline V gene encodes CDR1 MNHEY and CDR2 SMNVEV (reference sequence). Trimming took 7 bases from V and 4 from J; bases not matched to a gene: 11. The DNA of the CDR3 is TGTGCCAGCAACTTAGTGGGGGGAGGGCCAGATACGCAGTATTTT. This gives the protein CASNLVGGGPDTQYF.

The chain uses TRBV4-3 and TRBJ2-1; 7 bases line up with TRBD1. CDR3 length: 16 amino acids. J gave up 0 bases and V 0 bases, and 2 bases lay outside the gene matches. CDR1 is LGHNA, CDR2 YSLEER, per germline. The CDR3: CASSQDDRDSYNEQFF. The CDR3 DNA reads as TGCGCCAGCAGCCAAGATGACAGGGACTCCTACAATGAGCAGTTCTTC.

This rearrangement joins TRBV7-2 to TRBJ2-2; no firm D call. Germline loops: CDR1 SGHTA, CDR2 FQGNSA. The CDR3 is 14 residues long. The V end lost 0 bases, the J end lost 7 bases, and 9 bases lay between the germline ends. The CDR3 region is CASSLAPTVGELFF. In DNA, the CDR3 is TGTGCCAGCAGCTTAGCGCCTACGGTCGGGGAGCTGTTTTTT.

The chain recombines TRBV4-2 with TRBJ2-1; 9 bases match TRBD2. V shed 1 base and J 3 bases; nucleotides not matched to a gene: 1. Germline loops: CDR1 LGHNA, CDR2 YNFKEQ. CDR3 length: 15 amino acids. In DNA, the CDR3 is TGTGCCAGCAGCCAAGGGACTAGCGACTACAATGAGCAGTTCTTC. Its translation: CASSQGTSDYNEQFF.

The CDR3 DNA follows: TGTGCCAGCTCTCCCCGCCCGGGAGGGGACACCGGGGAGCTGTTTTTT. Translated, it gives CASSPRPGGDTGELFF. The chain employs TRBV18 and TRBJ2-2; 8 nucleotides line up with TRBD2. CDR3 length: 16 amino acids. From germline, CDR1 is KGHSH and CDR2 LQKENI. V lost 6 bases and J lost 3; bases outside the gene matches: 9.

The chain recombines TRBV4-1 with TRBJ1-1, with TRBD1 as a possible D gene (5 bases). The CDR3 runs 16 residues. Germline-derived CDR1 and CDR2 are MGHRA and YSYEKL. V shed 0 bases and J shed 0 bases, with 11 bases lying between them. The DNA of the CDR3 is TGCGCCAGCAGCCAAGATTCGGGCAGGGTGAACACTGAAGCTTTCTTT. Translating gives CASSQDSGRVNTEAFF.

This chain links TRBV2 with TRBJ2-7, with 10 bases that match TRBD2. This CDR3 has 15 amino acids. Per the germline V gene, CDR1 is SNHLY and CDR2 is FYNNEI. V was clipped by 6 bases and J by 3 bases; unmatched bases: 8. The CDR3 region has the DNA TGTGCCAGCAGAGGCGGGACTAGCGACTTCTACGAGCAGTACTTC. Translation gives CASRGGTSDFYEQYF.

The J gene is TRBJ2-1, the V gene TRBV9, with D maybe TRBD2 (5 bases). This CDR3 comprises 16 residues. V dropped 4 bases and J dropped 2 bases, with 16 bases sitting between them. Germline-derived CDR1 and CDR2 are SGDLS and YYNGEE. The CDR3 nucleotides are TGTGCCAGCAGCCCCCGAGCGGATACCGCCTACAATGAGCAGTTCTTC. Translation gives CASSPRADTAYNEQFF. Full variable domain (missing parts from reference TRBV9 and TRBJ2-1): DSGVTQTPKHLITATGQRVTLRCSPRSGDLSVYWYQQSLDQGLQFLIQYYNGEERAKGNILERFSAQQFPDLHSELNLSSLELGDSALYFCASSPRADTAYNEQFFGPGTRLTVL.

The V call is TRBV14, the J call TRBJ2-2, with D possibly TRBD1 on 6 matching bases. Germline CDR1 and CDR2: SGHDN and FVKESK. Trimming cost V 2 bases and J 0 bases, with 7 bases left between them. The CDR3 has 15 residues. The CDR3 here is CASSQQGTNTGELFF. CDR3 DNA: TGTGCCAGCAGCCAACAGGGGACGAACACCGGGGAGCTGTTTTTT.

This chain joins TRBV14 and TRBJ2-2, with TRBD1 matching 9 bases. Germline V gene data show CDR1 as SGHDN and CDR2 as FVKESK. J gave up 5 bases and V 3 bases, and 7 bases lay outside the gene matches. The CDR3 extends over 16 amino acids. The CDR3, as DNA: TGTGCCAGCAGCCACCACCCGGGACAGGGAACCGGGGAGCTGTTTTTT. Protein sequence: CASSHHPGQGTGELFF.

J is TRBJ2-7 and V is TRBV29-1; 10 positions agree with TRBD2. V was clipped by 6 bases and J by 3 bases; unmatched bases: 5. This CDR3 spans 13 amino acids. Germline CDR1 and CDR2: SQVTM and ANQGSEA. The CDR3 DNA reads as TGCAGCGTAGAAACTAGCGGGATCTACGAGCAGTACTTC. It yields the protein CSVETSGIYEQYF.

This clone was seen only once. The chain combines TRBV10-3 with TRBJ1-1, with a possible D match to TRBD1 (6 bases). With 4 bases removed from V and 5 bases from J, the gap between germline ends came to 11 bases. The CDR3 has 13 amino acids. CDR1 and CDR2 from the germline V gene are ENHRY and SYGVKD. The CDR3 region is CAISAYTGTEAFF. The CDR3 DNA reads as TGTGCCATCAGTGCATACACAGGGACTGAAGCTTTCTTT.

This clone was recorded a few times. The chain recombines TRBV10-1 with TRBJ2-7, with 11 nucleotides matching TRBD1. Germline V gene lookup returns CDR1 WNHNN and CDR2 SYGVQD (reference sequence). V shed 2 bases and J 4 bases; nucleotides not matched to a gene: 4. The CDR3 is 15 residues long. The CDR3, as DNA: TGCGCCAGCAGTGAGGGACAGGGGGCGCGGTACGAGCAGTACTTC. The encoded protein is CASSEGQGARYEQYF.

The rearrangement links TRBV11-1 to TRBJ2-1; no clear D gene. V was trimmed by 3 bases and J by 5 bases, leaving 5 bases between them. Germline CDR1 SGHAT, CDR2 FQDESV (reference sequence). The CDR3 sequence is 12 residues long. The CDR3 spells CASSFVDNEQFF. The DNA for the CDR3 is TGTGCCAGCAGCTTCGTAGACAATGAGCAGTTCTTC.

V usage is TRBV28 and J usage is TRBJ1-1, with D unresolved. The germline gives CDR1 MDHEN, CDR2 SYDVKM. This CDR3 has 14 amino acids. Trimming stripped 7 bases from V and 1 base from J, with 13 bases between. As DNA, the CDR3 is TGTGCCAGCAAGGAAACAGCTCCGAACACTGAAGCTTTCTTT. Protein product: CASKETAPNTEAFF.

CDR3 region: CASSRLDSYEQYF. CDR3 nucleotides: TGCGCCAGCAGCCGCCTGGACAGCTACGAGCAGTACTTC. The chain has TRBV23-1 and TRBJ2-7, with D perhaps matching TRBD1 (6 bases). TRBV23-1 is assigned to the ORF class and has an uncertain function. The length of the CDR3 is 13 residues. Trimming shortened V by 6 bases and J by 3 bases, and 12 bases separated the two germline ends.

This clone was counted once. The genes are TRBV21-1 and TRBJ1-2. TRBV21-1 is a known pseudogene. This CDR3 contains 14 residues. DNA of the CDR3: TGTGCCAGCAGCAAAGGACGTAGCAACTATGGCTACACCTTC. It is translated as CASSKGRSNYGYTF.

This clone was detected once. The chain recombines TRBV6-2 or TRBV6-3 with TRBJ1-1; no clear D. V lost 5 bases and J 1 base, leaving 8 bases between the germline ends. This CDR3 spans 13 amino acids. Per germline, CDR1 MNHEY and CDR2 SVGEGT. Here the CDR3 reads CASSMIQNTEAFF. DNA for the CDR3: TGTGCCAGCAGTATGATACAGAACACTGAAGCTTTCTTT.

The chain carries TRBV5-1 and TRBJ2-1; a possible D gene is TRBD1 (6 bases). CDR1 is SGHRS, CDR2 YFSETQ, per germline. This CDR3 is 13 amino acids long. V shed 0 bases and J shed 15 bases, with 16 bases lying between them. The CDR3 region is CASSLAVQGIVFF. DNA for the CDR3: TGCGCCAGCAGCTTGGCCGTACAGGGCATTGTGTTCTTC.

The chain uses TRBV30 and TRBJ2-7; 9 bases are a match to TRBD1. Germline-derived CDR1 and CDR2 are GTSNPN and SVGIG (reference sequence). J was trimmed by 7 bases and V by 3 bases; bases with no gene match: 4. The CDR3 is 12 residues long. CDR3 loop: CAWRVTGGEQYF. In DNA, the CDR3 is TGTGCCTGGAGGGTGACAGGGGGTGAGCAGTACTTC.

The chain has TRBV4-3 and TRBJ2-7, with a possible D match to TRBD2 (5 bases). Germline lookup yields CDR1 LGHNA and CDR2 YSLEER. The V and J ends lost 1 base and 3 bases respectively, with 10 bases between them. The CDR3 is 14 residues long. The CDR3 sequence is CASSQVVGLYEQYF. DNA of the CDR3: TGCGCCAGCAGCCAAGTGGTAGGACTCTACGAGCAGTACTTC.

The J gene is TRBJ1-2, the V gene TRBV4-2, with D tentatively TRBD1 (5 bases). Looked up from germline, CDR1 is LGHNA and CDR2 is YNFKEQ. The CDR3 is made up of 16 amino acids. Trimming left V 0 bases short and J 8 bases short, with 19 bases between. The CDR3 sequence: CASSQDASGAMVGYTF. CDR3 nucleotides: TGTGCCAGCAGCCAAGACGCGAGCGGGGCTATGGTGGGCTACACCTTC.

The chain is built from TRBV9 and TRBJ2-1; 7 nucleotides align to TRBD1. Germline lookup yields CDR1 SGDLS and CDR2 YYNGEE. The CDR3 is 11 amino acids. Trimming took 9 bases from V and 8 from J; bases not matched to a gene: 5. CDR3 nucleotides: TGTGCCAACGAGACAGGGCATGAGCAGTTCTTC. Amino acid sequence: CANETGHEQFF.